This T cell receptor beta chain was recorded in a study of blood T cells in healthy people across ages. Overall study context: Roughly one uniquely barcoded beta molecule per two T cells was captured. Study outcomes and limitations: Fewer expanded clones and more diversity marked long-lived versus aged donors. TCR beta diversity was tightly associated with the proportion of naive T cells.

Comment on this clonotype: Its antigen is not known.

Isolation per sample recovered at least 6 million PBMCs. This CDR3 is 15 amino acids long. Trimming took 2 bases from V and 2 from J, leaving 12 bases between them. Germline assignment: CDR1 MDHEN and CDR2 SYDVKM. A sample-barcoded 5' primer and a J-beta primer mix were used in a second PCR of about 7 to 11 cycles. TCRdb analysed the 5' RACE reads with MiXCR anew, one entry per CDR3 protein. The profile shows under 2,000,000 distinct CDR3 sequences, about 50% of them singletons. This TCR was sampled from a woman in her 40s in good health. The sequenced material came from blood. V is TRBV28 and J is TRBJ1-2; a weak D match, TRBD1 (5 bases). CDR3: CASSLIRGGNYGYTF. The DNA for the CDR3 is TGTGCCAGCAGTTTAATTCGGGGCGGCAACTATGGCTACACCTTC.